This TCR beta chain came from a study of human T cells and chemical hapten exposure. Per germline, CDR1 LGHNA and CDR2 YSLEER. V lost 4 bases and J lost 4; bases outside the gene matches: 8. The length of the CDR3 is 15 residues. Time point here: patch test 1, 2 weeks after DPC sensitization. As for treatment: therapeutic diphenylcyclopropenone sensitization with weekly scalp DPC. Participating donors were patients with alopecia, aged 18 to 70 years, considered appropriate candidates for DPC. The authors extracted total RNA from unfractionated whole blood. In the original workflow: Individual samples carried between about 23,224 and 750,000 TCRs, with around 96,000 as the median. TCRdb reprocessed the RACE reads via MiXCR and lists one record per CDR3 protein. For this entry, the V and J calls and clone size follow TCRdb and not the study's own pipeline. This sample has about 60,000 distinct CDR3 sequences; 7.5% to 10% occur once, and the top ten carry roughly 14%.

Sequencing was performed on whole blood, taken in connection with sensitization to the hapten diphenylcyclopropenone (DPC). The sequence came from a woman aged 40 to 55 with alopecia areata. Some clones in this sample may be carry-over from other donors' samples. V usage is TRBV4-3 and J usage is TRBJ1-2, with 8 bases fitting TRBD1. The CDR3 region has the DNA TGCGCCAGCAGCCCAATGACAGGGGATAGCTATGGCTACACCTTC. Its translation is CASSPMTGDSYGYTF.